The 10 T cell receptor beta chains listed next were all sequenced from one sample in a study of T cells in tuberculosis (dated by TCRdb to between 2018 and 2020). Libraries were constructed by the immunoSEQ multiplex PCR assay. Here the immuneACCESS table is served through TCRdb, limited to in-frame sequences with V and J called. Missing clones are a known gap in these copies; in checked studies unresolved V genes cover under half, and the rest lacks a known reason. The sample data list roughly 92,000 clones, and roughly 93% of these were observed just once. The top ten constitute under 2.5% of the sample. PBMC were thawed, rested overnight, stained with GMM-loaded CD1B tetramer, a Live/Dead dye and anti-CD3, and then sorted on a FACS Aria II. C32 glucose monomycolate purified from Rhodococcus equi was loaded onto CD1B tetramers. The sample comprised CD1b-GMM tetramer-negative cells sorted from PBMCs. The label giving this sample's cell subset or site can be read as: T cells not binding CD1B-GMM tetramer, sorted from same donor. Receptors were obtained from an adult woman with latent tuberculosis.

J is TRBJ2-2 and V is TRBV4-3, with 8 nucleotides matching TRBD2. J lost 6 bases, V lost 0 bases, and 9 bases had no gene match. Germline V gene sequence: CDR1 LGHNA, CDR2 YSLEER. This CDR3 region has 17 residues. CDR3 sequence (DNA): TGCGCCAGCAGCCAAGATATCGGGGGGGCGCCGGCCGGGGAGCTGTTTTTT. Translation gives CASSQDIGGAPAGELFF.

The genes are TRBV29-1 and TRBJ2-1; D not certain. Trimming took off 3 bases at V and 6 bases at J, with 9 bases between the two ends. This CDR3 has 12 amino acids. Germline V gene sequence: CDR1 SQVTM, CDR2 ANQGSEA. This CDR3 is CSVEYGSNEQFF. For the CDR3, the DNA is TGCAGCGTTGAGTACGGTTCCAATGAGCAGTTCTTC.

This clone was observed once. V and J are TRBV6-5 and TRBJ2-1; 7 nucleotides match TRBD2. This CDR3 has 15 amino acids. Germline CDR1 is MNHEY and CDR2 is SVGAGI. Unmatched junction bases numbered 11, after V lost 3 bases and J lost 9 bases. In DNA form, the CDR3 reads TGTGCCAGCAGTTATGTGGGGGACTATGCAAGTGAGCAGTTCTTC. Amino acids: CASSYVGDYASEQFF.

The genes are TRBV30 and TRBJ1-3; D may be TRBD1 (5 bases). Trimming cost V 0 bases and J 4 bases, with 16 bases left between them. CDR3 length equals 16 residues. The V gene's germline CDR1 is GTSNPN and CDR2 SVGIG (reference sequence). The CDR3 DNA reads TGTGCCTGGAGTGTATGGGACCCTGCGGGAGGAAACACCATATATTTT. Translation gives CAWSVWDPAGGNTIYF.

This clone was detected once. The chain has TRBV6-5 and TRBJ1-4; TRBD1 might be the D (5 bases). V shed 0 bases and J shed 8 bases, with 16 bases lying between them. The CDR3 has 16 amino acids. CDR1 and CDR2 (germline): MNHEY, SVGAGI. As DNA, the CDR3 is TGTGCCAGCAGTTACTCGTGGGGCGTAAAGGGGGAAAAACTGTTTTTT. It encodes CASSYSWGVKGEKLFF.

V is TRBV9 and J is TRBJ2-2; TRBD2 agrees at 12 bases. The CDR3 loop spans 19 amino acids. V lost 3 bases, J lost 6 bases, and 15 bases stayed unmatched. CDR1 and CDR2 (germline): SGDLS, YYNGEE. CDR3 sequence: CASSAFNMTSGGRAGELFF. The CDR3 DNA sequence: TGTGCCAGCAGCGCGTTCAACATGACTAGCGGGGGAAGAGCCGGGGAGCTGTTTTTT.

This sequence joins TRBV19 and TRBJ2-7; 10 bases match TRBD1. The V segment lost 10 bases and the J segment 3 bases; nucleotides outside the gene matches: 9. Germline lookup yields CDR1 LNHDA and CDR2 SQIVND (reference sequence). CDR3 length: 14 amino acids. The CDR3 region is CATSGDRGSYEQYF. Written as DNA, the CDR3 is TGTGCCACATCAGGGGACAGGGGAAGCTACGAGCAGTACTTC.

This chain joins TRBV30 and TRBJ2-7, with D unresolved. Trimming shortened V by 2 bases and J by 3 bases, and 5 bases separated the two germline ends. This CDR3 is 11 amino acids long. Per the germline V gene, CDR1 is GTSNPN and CDR2 is SVGIG (reference sequence). This CDR3 reads CAWSNLYEQYF. The CDR3 DNA reads TGTGCCTGGAGTAATCTCTACGAGCAGTACTTC.

The chain uses TRBV5-1 and TRBJ1-2, with a tentative D call TRBD1 (6 bases). The CDR3 covers 13 residues. Germline CDR1 reads SGHRS; CDR2 reads YFSETQ. V lost 3 bases and J 6 bases, leaving 12 bases between the germline ends. The chain's CDR3 is CASSSGGGDGYTF. The DNA for the CDR3 is TGCGCCAGCAGCTCGGGTGGGGGCGATGGCTACACCTTC.

This clone was found once. This chain joins TRBV6-5 and TRBJ2-7, with TRBD2 matching 8 bases. Germline V gene lookup returns CDR1 MNHEY and CDR2 SVGAGI. The trim removed 8 bases at V and 2 bases at J, leaving 11 bases unmatched. The CDR3 is 15 amino acids. The CDR3: CASGAGGGSTYEQYF. In nucleotides, the CDR3 is TGTGCCAGCGGAGCCGGCGGGGGGTCCACCTACGAGCAGTACTTC.